The 11 T cell receptor beta chains below all came from one sample that was sequenced in a study of blood T cell repertoires in COVID-19. The table came from immunoSEQ multiplex PCR; TCRdb's copy has only in-frame clones and leaves some out. Here the sample spans over 90,000 clones, about nine tenths being singletons. The sequencing sample was made of peripheral blood. The source of these receptors is a woman older than 75 in a cohort sampled during active COVID-19.

Comment on this clone: At one of its ends the junction is not consistent with the germline gene, which may arise from a read error. The V and J genes are TRBV5-1 and TRBJ1-4; 7 bases are shared with TRBD1. Per the germline V gene, CDR1 is SGHRS and CDR2 is YFSETQ. The CDR3 sequence is 14 residues long. The chain's CDR3 is CTSSSTGANEKLFF. CDR3 bases: TGCACCAGCAGCTCAACAGGGGCTAATGAAAAACTGTTTTTT. Looking up the rest from reference TRBV5-1 and TRBJ1-4 gives the full variable domain: KAGVTQTPRYLIKTRGQQVTLSCSPISGHRSVSWYQQTPGQGLQFLFEYFSETQRNKGNFPGRFSGRQFSNSRSEMNVSTLELGDSALYLCTSSSTGANEKLFFGSGTQLSVL.

This clone occurred once. At one end, the junction sequence differs from germline, possibly due to a read error. The gene calls are TRBV11-1 and TRBJ2-1; the match to TRBD2 covers 15 bases. The CDR3 totals 13 residues. Germline values: CDR1 SGHAT, CDR2 FQDESV (reference sequence). CDR3 sequence: CASRAPGLAGGVF. The CDR3 DNA is TGTGCCAGCAGAGCGCCGGGACTAGCGGGAGGAGTCTTC.

The V call is TRBV18, the J call TRBJ1-3, with 8 bases fitting TRBD1. V dropped 4 bases and J dropped 0; count of bases not matched to a gene: 14. Germline V gives CDR1 KGHSH, CDR2 LQKENI. This CDR3 has 19 amino acids. Here the CDR3 DNA reads TGTGCCAGCTCACTAGACAGGGGCCTCATTTCAAGCTCTGGAAACACCATATATTTT. Protein: CASSLDRGLISSSGNTIYF.

This clone was picked up one time. This chain links TRBV4-1 with TRBJ2-5; possibly TRBD2 for D (5 bases). CDR1 MGHRA and CDR2 YSYEKL come from the germline V gene. The CDR3 contains 14 residues. V was clipped by 7 bases and J by 5 bases, with 17 bases between them. CDR3 nucleotide sequence: TGCGCCAGCAAACTAGGATTAATGGCGGAGACCCAGTACTTC. As protein: CASKLGLMAETQYF.

The V call is TRBV12-5, the J call TRBJ1-3; 9 nucleotides line up with TRBD1. The germline V gene has CDR1 LGHNT and CDR2 FRNRAP. CDR3 size: 18 residues. The V gene end was trimmed by 4 bases and the J gene end by 0 bases; junction bases not matched to a gene: 10. CDR3 nucleotides: TGTGCTAGTGGTTCCCGCGCGGGGACAGGGAACTCTGGAAACACCATATATTTT. Amino acids: CASGSRAGTGNSGNTIYF.

The chain has TRBV5-5 and TRBJ2-7; the match to TRBD2 covers 8 bases. Unmatched junction bases numbered 5, after V lost 2 bases and J lost 4 bases. In germline, CDR1 is SGHKS, CDR2 YYEKEE (reference sequence). The CDR3 has 14 amino acids. The CDR3 nucleotides are TGTGCCAGCAGCTTAACAATAGCGGGGTACGAGCAGTACTTC. Its translation: CASSLTIAGYEQYF. The full variable domain, its missing parts supplied by reference TRBV5-5 and TRBJ2-7, is DAGVTQSPTHLIKTRGQQVTLRCSPISGHKSVSWYQQVLGQGPQFIFQYYEKEERGRGNFPDRFSARQFPNYSSELNVNALLLGDSALYLCASSLTIAGYEQYFGPGTRLTVT.

The V call is TRBV7-2, the J call TRBJ2-5; 7 bases fit TRBD2. Trimming removed 1 base from V and 1 base from J; junction bases left unmatched: 6. Germline CDR1 is SGHTA and CDR2 is FQGNSA. This CDR3 region has 16 residues. The CDR3 protein is CASSLGRSGGQETQYF. The CDR3 DNA sequence: TGTGCCAGCAGCTTAGGCCGATCGGGGGGCCAAGAGACCCAGTACTTC.

V usage is TRBV7-2 and J usage is TRBJ2-2, with a tentative D call TRBD1 (6 bases). Germline lookup yields CDR1 SGHTA and CDR2 FQGNSA. The CDR3 contains 15 residues. Trimming took 5 bases from V and 1 from J, leaving 11 bases between them. CDR3 in DNA: TGTGCCAGCAGCCCAGGGGCAGGGAACACCGGGGAGCTGTTTTTT. Its translation: CASSPGAGNTGELFF.

The chain is built from TRBV5-1 and TRBJ2-7, with D possibly being TRBD1 (6 bases). From germline, CDR1 is SGHRS and CDR2 YFSETQ. This CDR3 contains 12 residues. Trimming took 3 bases from V and 3 from J, leaving 7 bases between them. CDR3 in amino acids: CASSSDSYEQYF. For the CDR3, the DNA is TGCGCCAGCAGCTCGGACAGCTACGAGCAGTACTTC. Full variable domain (outside the CDR3, taken from reference TRBV5-1 and TRBJ2-7): KAGVTQTPRYLIKTRGQQVTLSCSPISGHRSVSWYQQTPGQGLQFLFEYFSETQRNKGNFPGRFSGRQFSNSRSEMNVSTLELGDSALYLCASSSDSYEQYFGPGTRLTVT.

The chain uses TRBV11-2 and TRBJ2-7, with 13 nucleotides matching TRBD2. Looked up from germline, CDR1 is SGHAT and CDR2 is FQNNGV. Trimming at V came to 5 bases and at J to 7 bases, leaving 8 bases not matched to a gene. The CDR3 loop spans 15 amino acids. CDR3 sequence: CASSTSGGAPQEQYF. As DNA, the CDR3 is TGTGCCAGCAGCACTAGCGGGGGGGCCCCTCAGGAGCAGTACTTC.

The chain has TRBV28 and TRBJ1-5; the match to TRBD1 covers 7 bases. Trimming removed 5 bases from V and 1 base from J; junction bases left unmatched: 11. This CDR3 contains 17 residues. Germline CDR1 is MDHEN and CDR2 is SYDVKM. The CDR3: CASSPTGADGSNQPQHF. Written as DNA, the CDR3 is TGTGCCAGCAGTCCTACAGGGGCCGATGGAAGCAATCAGCCCCAGCATTTT.